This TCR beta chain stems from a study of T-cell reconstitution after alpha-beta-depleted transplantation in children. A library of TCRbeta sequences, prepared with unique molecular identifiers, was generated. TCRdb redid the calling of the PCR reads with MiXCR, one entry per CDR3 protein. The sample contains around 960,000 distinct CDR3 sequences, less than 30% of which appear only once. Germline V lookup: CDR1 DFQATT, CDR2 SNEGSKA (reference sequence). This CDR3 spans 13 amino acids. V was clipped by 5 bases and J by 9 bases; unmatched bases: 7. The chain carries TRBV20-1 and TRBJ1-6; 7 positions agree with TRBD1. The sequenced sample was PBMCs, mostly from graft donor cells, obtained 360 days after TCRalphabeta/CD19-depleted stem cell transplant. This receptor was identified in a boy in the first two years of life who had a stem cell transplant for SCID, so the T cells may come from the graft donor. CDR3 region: CSALTGWGSPLHF. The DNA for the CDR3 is TGCAGTGCTTTGACAGGGTGGGGTTCACCCCTCCACTTT.